Given below is one T cell receptor (beta chain) in context. These data originate in a study of blood T cell repertoires in COVID-19. On the study more broadly: PBMCs, B-cell-depleted T cells, or T cells were the source of the cDNA or gDNA that made up the material.

The CDR3 covers 13 residues. CDR1 is SGDLS and CDR2 is YYNGEE in the germline V gene. Trimming took 4 bases from V and 5 from J, leaving 10 bases between them. The authors' processing: Using reference gene primer amplification, nucleated cell counts were estimated. Sequencing used immunoSEQ multiplex PCR; TCRdb keeps in-frame clones, though not all of them. D and trimming come from the DNA, and the V and J calls and clone size come from that table. The repertoire has roughly 200,000 clones, 83% of them found once; the top ten carry approximately 4.8%. Participants' own reports of clinical history determined their cohort assignment. During the 2 weeks before they entered the study, exposed participants had met someone with a PCR-confirmed or clinician-diagnosed COVID-19 case.

Input material: PBMCs or T cells enriched from blood (not recorded which). The TCR was taken from a woman between 45 and 60 years old who had been exposed to COVID-19. The V gene is TRBV9, the J gene TRBJ2-1; D gene uncertain. DNA of the CDR3: TGTGCCAGCAGCCCCCGAGCAAACAATGAGCAGTTCTTC. It encodes CASSPRANNEQFF.